This T cell receptor (beta chain) was retrieved from a study of CD8 T cells in cerebrospinal fluid in Alzheimer's disease. Whole-study context: CSF T cell clonal expansion was assessed by plate-based nested PCR and droplet-based sequencing.

The germline V gene has CDR1 SGHRS and CDR2 YFSETQ. The CDR3 runs 12 residues. This clonotype shows up as large by frequency. Its antigen is not identified. Regarding the study as a whole: In mild cognitive impairment or Alzheimer's disease, the biggest CSF clone made up more TCRs than in controls.

Profiling of CSF cells used 10X single-cell V(D)J plus 5' expression. Using the 10x single-cell sequencing reads, TCRdb records one entry per CDR3 protein without DNA. The sample has under 1,500 distinct CDR3 sequences. This TCR was recovered from a human donor in good health. The source material was cerebrospinal fluid. The chain employs TRBV5-1 and TRBJ2-7; TCRdb picks TRBD1, but there is no DNA to check that call. CDR3 in amino acids: CASSQGVYEQYF.